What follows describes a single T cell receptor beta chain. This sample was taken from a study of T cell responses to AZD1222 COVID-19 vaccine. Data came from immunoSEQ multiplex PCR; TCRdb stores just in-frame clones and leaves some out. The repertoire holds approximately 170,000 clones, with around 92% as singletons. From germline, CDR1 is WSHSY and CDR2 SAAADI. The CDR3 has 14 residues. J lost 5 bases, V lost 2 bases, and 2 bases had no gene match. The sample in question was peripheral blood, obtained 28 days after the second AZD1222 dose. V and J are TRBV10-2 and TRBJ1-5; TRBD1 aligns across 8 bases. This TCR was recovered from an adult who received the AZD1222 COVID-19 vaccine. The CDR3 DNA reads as TGCGCCAGCAGTGAGCACAGGGGGTATCAGCCCCAGCATTTT. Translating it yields CASSEHRGYQPQHF.